The clone carrying this T cell receptor beta chain was seen many times. Its antigen is not identified. With 5 bases clipped from V and 4 bases from J, the junction kept 10 bases outside the gene matches. The CDR3 covers 17 residues. TCRdb reanalysed the RT-PCR reads using MiXCR and keeps one entry per CDR3 protein. The sample comprises 500,000 to 600,000 distinct CDR3 sequences, approximately 7.1% of which are singletons, and 10% to 15% rests with the top ten. The data were obtained in a study of response to subunit inactivated influenza vaccine. Overall study findings and caveats: Authors suggested few new T cells are recruited by each seasonal influenza vaccination.

The sequence was collected from a man between 50 and 70 years old who received an inactivated influenza vaccine. The chain carries TRBV12-3 or TRBV12-4 and TRBJ2-3; 12 bases fit TRBD2. The sample was PBMCs from blood, taken around 25 months after vaccination. DNA for the CDR3: TGTGCCAGCAGTACCAGGACTAGCGGGGTAAGGGCAGATACGCAGTATTTT. Amino acid sequence: CASSTRTSGVRADTQYF.